A single sample gave rise to the 14 T cell receptor beta chains below, sequenced in a study of regulatory T cells in long-lasting Graves disease. Time point of the sample: newly diagnosed GD, antithyroid drugs for less than 3 months. Extracted PBMC RNA gave rise to the TCR library. With iRepertoire HTBI primers and Arm-PCR of CDR3 regions, TCR beta libraries were built. MiXCR, applied by TCRdb to the multiplex PCR reads, yields one record per CDR3 protein. The sample shows approximately 540,000 distinct CDR3 sequences, 12% of them seen only once. A further study also used this sample, focusing on T cells in Graves' hyperthyroidism and ophthalmopathy.

The source material was peripheral blood mononuclear cells (PBMCs), sampled at new diagnosis, from a patient treated with antithyroid drugs. Source of these receptors: a woman aged 25 to 39 with Graves disease.

This clonotype was observed at least ten times. The rearrangement links TRBV20-1 to TRBJ2-7, with a tentative D call TRBD2 (6 bases). The CDR3 loop spans 13 amino acids. V was shortened by 5 bases and J by 1 base, with 12 bases between the two germline ends. In germline, CDR1 is DFQATT, CDR2 SNEGSKA (reference sequence). CDR3 DNA sequence: TGCAGTGCTGTTGCTAGCGCATCCTACGAGCAGTACTTC. This translates into CSAVASASYEQYF.

This clonotype was seen more than once but under ten times. V gene TRBV18 combines with J gene TRBJ1-2; a weak D match, TRBD1 (6 bases). Germline CDR1 KGHSH, CDR2 LQKENI. CDR3 length: 14 amino acids. The V gene lost 3 bases and the J gene lost 1 base, with 9 bases spanning the gap. The CDR3 DNA reads TGTGCCAGCTCACCGGCAGGGGTTAACTATGGCTACACCTTC. This encodes CASSPAGVNYGYTF.

The sample holds many counts of this clonotype. The J gene is TRBJ1-1, the V gene TRBV28; no reliable D call. CDR1 is MDHEN, CDR2 SYDVKM, per germline. Deletions cut 10 bases from V and 0 bases from J, with 9 bases between. CDR3 length: 12 amino acids. In DNA form, the CDR3 reads TGTGCCACCTCCCAAATGAACACTGAAGCTTTCTTT. Translated, it gives CATSQMNTEAFF.

This clonotype was detected ten times or more. The V gene is TRBV6-1, the J gene TRBJ2-5; D is ambiguous. CDR1 is MNHNS and CDR2 is SASEGT in the germline V gene. CDR3 length: 15 amino acids. V lost 7 bases to trimming and J lost 6 bases, with 21 bases between them. CDR3 bases: TGTGCCAGCACCCTACGTTGGAGCAGTCCGAAGACCCAGTACTTC. Its translation: CASTLRWSSPKTQYF.

The chain carries TRBV7-9 and TRBJ2-2, with D tentatively TRBD1 or TRBD2 (5 bases each). Looked up from germline, CDR1 is SEHNR and CDR2 is FQNEAQ (reference sequence). The V end was cut by 4 bases, the J end by 5 bases, with 14 bases between. This CDR3 is built from 15 residues. The CDR3 sequence: CASSSWGTHTGELFF. CDR3 nucleotides: TGTGCCAGCAGCTCATGGGGGACGCATACCGGGGAGCTGTTTTTT. The full variable domain, rest sourced from reference TRBV7-9 and TRBJ2-2, is DTGVSQNPRHKITKRGQNVTFRCDPISEHNRLYWYRQTLGQGPEFLTYFQNEAQLEKSRLLSDRFSAERPKGSFSTLEIQRTEQGDSAMYLCASSSWGTHTGELFFGEGSRLTVL.

V gene TRBV10-2 combines with J gene TRBJ2-7; 8 bases are shared with TRBD2. The CDR3 covers 15 residues. Trimming took 3 bases from V and 3 from J; bases not matched to a gene: 7. CDR1 is WSHSY, CDR2 SAAADI, per germline. CDR3 sequence: CASSDWGLGGYEQYF. The CDR3 region has the DNA TGCGCCAGCAGTGACTGGGGACTAGGAGGCTACGAGCAGTACTTC.

This clonotype has at least ten counts. The chain is built from TRBV3-1 and TRBJ1-4; 9 bases line up with TRBD1. CDR3 size: 16 residues. CDR1 LGHDT and CDR2 YNNKEL come from the germline V gene (reference sequence). Trimming took 1 base from V and 4 from J; bases not matched to a gene: 4. The CDR3 protein is CASSQVRTGDNEKLFF. DNA of the CDR3: TGTGCCAGCAGCCAAGTCCGGACAGGGGATAATGAAAAACTGTTTTTT.

Concerning this clonotype itself: The junction does not match germline at one end; this may be a read error. CDR3 bases: TGCGCCGGCAGCCAAGCCCCAGCGAACACTGAAGCTTTCTTT. It encodes CAGSQAPANTEAFF. V usage is TRBV4-1 and J usage is TRBJ1-1; D unresolved. Germline values: CDR1 MGHRA, CDR2 YSYEKL. The CDR3 length is 14 residues.

Ten or more counts support this clonotype. The chain uses TRBV7-9 and TRBJ2-2; a possible D gene is TRBD2 (6 bases). Trimming removed 4 bases at V and 1 base at J, with 13 bases between. CDR3 length equals 16 residues. Germline V gives CDR1 SEHNR, CDR2 FQNEAQ (reference sequence). The chain's CDR3 is CASSYTGSRNTGELFF. CDR3 DNA sequence: TGTGCCAGCAGCTATACCGGGAGTAGGAACACCGGGGAGCTGTTTTTT.

This chain uses TRBV18 with TRBJ1-2; D is uncertain. V lost 5 bases and J lost 4, with 11 bases in between. This CDR3 is 13 amino acids long. Looked up from germline, CDR1 is KGHSH and CDR2 is LQKENI. DNA for the CDR3: TGTGCCAGCTCAGTGGACGGTTCCTATGGCTACACCTTC. Translated, it gives CASSVDGSYGYTF.

In this sample, this clonotype turned up many times. The chain employs TRBV2 and TRBJ2-5, with D perhaps TRBD1 (5 bases). Trimming pared 3 bases from V and 5 bases from J, leaving 10 bases between. CDR3 size: 13 residues. CDR1 is SNHLY, CDR2 FYNNEI, per germline. CDR3 protein: CASSDRGFETQYF. The CDR3 DNA sequence: TGTGCCAGCAGTGATAGGGGTTTTGAGACCCAGTACTTC.

This clonotype was detected many times. The rearrangement links TRBV20-1 to TRBJ2-2; a possible D gene is TRBD1 (6 bases). The ends were cut back, 4 bases at V and 0 bases at J, with 9 bases in the middle. Germline CDR1 is DFQATT and CDR2 is SNEGSKA (reference sequence). CDR3 size: 14 residues. The CDR3 DNA sequence: TGCAGTGCTATAGGACAGTCGAACACCGGGGAGCTGTTTTTT. It codes for CSAIGQSNTGELFF.

The V and J genes are TRBV6-1 and TRBJ2-1; maybe TRBD2 (6 bases). The germline V and J ends were trimmed by 6 bases and 9 bases, with 18 bases remaining between them. From germline, CDR1 is MNHNS and CDR2 SASEGT. This CDR3 has 14 residues. Here the CDR3 reads CASSLPIRGGEQFF. The CDR3 DNA reads as TGTGCCAGCAGCCTCCCAATCCGGGGAGGTGAGCAGTTCTTC.

The table lists this clonotype with many counts. This chain links TRBV11-2 with TRBJ2-2; D gene unclear. The germline V and J ends were trimmed by 5 bases and 1 base, with 8 bases remaining between them. Per the germline V gene, CDR1 is SGHAT and CDR2 is FQNNGV. The CDR3 contains 14 residues. The CDR3 region is CASSRVGNTGELFF. The CDR3 bases are TGTGCCAGCAGCCGTGTCGGGAACACCGGGGAGCTGTTTTTT.